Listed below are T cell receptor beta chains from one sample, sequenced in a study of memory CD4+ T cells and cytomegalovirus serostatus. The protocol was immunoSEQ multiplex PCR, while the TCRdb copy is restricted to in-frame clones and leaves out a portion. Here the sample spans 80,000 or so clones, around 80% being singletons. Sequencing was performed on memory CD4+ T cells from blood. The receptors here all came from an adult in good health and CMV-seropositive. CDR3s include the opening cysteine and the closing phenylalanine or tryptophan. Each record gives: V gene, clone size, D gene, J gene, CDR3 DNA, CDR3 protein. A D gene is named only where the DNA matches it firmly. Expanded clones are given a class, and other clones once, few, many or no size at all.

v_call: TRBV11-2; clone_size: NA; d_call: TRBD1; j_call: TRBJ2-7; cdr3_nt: TGTGCCAGCAGCTTGGACAGGGCGTACGAGCAGTACTTC; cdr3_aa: CASSLDRAYEQYF
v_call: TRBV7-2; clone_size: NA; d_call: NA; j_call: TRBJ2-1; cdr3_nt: TGTGCCAGCAGCTTAGGACGGGCTGGAAACAATGAGCAGTTCTTC; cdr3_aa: CASSLGRAGNNEQFF
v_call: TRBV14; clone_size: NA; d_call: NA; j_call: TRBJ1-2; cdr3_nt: TGTGCCAGCAGCCACCTCAGGGACGGCCCGTACTATGGCTACACCTTC; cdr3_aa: CASSHLRDGPYYGYTF
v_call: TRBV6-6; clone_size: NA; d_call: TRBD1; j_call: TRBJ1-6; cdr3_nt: TGTGCCAGCAGCCCCAGGGGACAGGTAGATAATTCACCCCTCCACTTT; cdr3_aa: CASSPRGQVDNSPLHF
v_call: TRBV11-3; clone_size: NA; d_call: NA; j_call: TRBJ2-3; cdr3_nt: TGTGCCAGCAGCTTAGGGCTAATCACAGATACGCAGTATTTT; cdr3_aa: CASSLGLITDTQYF
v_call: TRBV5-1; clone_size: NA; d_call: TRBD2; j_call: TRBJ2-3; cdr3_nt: TGCGCCAGCAGCTCTAGCGGGGGGTTTGCAGATACGCAGTATTTT; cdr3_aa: CASSSSGGFADTQYF
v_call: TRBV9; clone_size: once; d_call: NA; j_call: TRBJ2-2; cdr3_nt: TGTGCCAGCAGCGAAGGACGGGTCACCGGGGAGCTGTTTTTT; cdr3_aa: CASSEGRVTGELFF
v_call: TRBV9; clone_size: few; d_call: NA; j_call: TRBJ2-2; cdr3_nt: TGTGCCAGCAGCGTACGGCAGGGGAGGGACACCGGGGAGCTGTTTTTT; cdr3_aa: CASSVRQGRDTGELFF
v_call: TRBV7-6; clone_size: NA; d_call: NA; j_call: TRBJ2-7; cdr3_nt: TGTGCCAGCAGCTTAGGGGGTACCTACGAGCAGTACTTC; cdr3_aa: CASSLGGTYEQYF
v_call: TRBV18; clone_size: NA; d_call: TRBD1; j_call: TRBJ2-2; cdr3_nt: TGTGCCAGCTCTGATCCAGGGGGCACCGGGGAGCTGTTTTTT; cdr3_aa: CASSDPGGTGELFF
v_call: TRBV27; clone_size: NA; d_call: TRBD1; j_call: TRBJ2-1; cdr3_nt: TGTGCCAGCAGTTTGATCCCAGGACAGGGGGGTAACAATGAGCAGTTCTTC; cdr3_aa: CASSLIPGQGGNNEQFF
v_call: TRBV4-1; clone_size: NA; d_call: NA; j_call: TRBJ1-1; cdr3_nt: TGCGCCAGCAGCCCCTCTGGGGGAACTGAAGCTTTCTTT; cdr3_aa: CASSPSGGTEAFF
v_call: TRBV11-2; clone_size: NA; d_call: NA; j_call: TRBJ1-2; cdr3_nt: TGTGCCAGCAGCTTAGGACCGGCCTCACGGGGTTATGGCTACACCTTC; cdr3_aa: CASSLGPASRGYGYTF
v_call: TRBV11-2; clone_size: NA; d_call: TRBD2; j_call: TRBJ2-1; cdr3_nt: TGTGCCAGCAGCCCGACGACTAGCGGGAATGAGCAGTTCTTC; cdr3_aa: CASSPTTSGNEQFF
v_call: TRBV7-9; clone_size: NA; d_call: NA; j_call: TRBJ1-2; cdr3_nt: TGTGCCAGCAGCTTAGTAGGGTTGGCCGGGGGTAAGGATGGCTACACCTTC; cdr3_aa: CASSLVGLAGGKDGYTF
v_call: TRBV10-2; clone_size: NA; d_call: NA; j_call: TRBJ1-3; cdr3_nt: TGCGCCAGCAGTACGGGTCGTTCTGGAAACACCATATATTTT; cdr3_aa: CASSTGRSGNTIYF